Below, 22 T cell receptor beta chains from the same sample are listed, as sequenced in a study of siplizumab effects on memory and regulatory T cells. Libraries were prepared by immunoSEQ multiplex PCR; TCRdb keeps only in-frame clonotypes and omits some of them. This table has roughly 100,000 clones, 85% to 95% appearing once. Specimen: CD4+ T cells sorted from blood. These receptors were taken from a human donor in good health.

V usage is TRBV2 and J usage is TRBJ2-1, with D possibly being TRBD1 or TRBD2 (5 bases each). The ends were cut back, 4 bases at V and 1 base at J, with 11 bases in the middle. The CDR3 runs to 15 residues. Germline V gene lookup returns CDR1 SNHLY and CDR2 FYNNEI. CDR3 in DNA: TGTGCCAGCAGTGGGGACGGTGGGTCCTACAATGAGCAGTTCTTC. This translates into CASSGDGGSYNEQFF.

The chain uses TRBV5-4 and TRBJ1-6; 9 bases agree with TRBD1. The CDR3 runs to 15 residues. With V trimmed by 2 bases and J by 8 bases, 5 bases remained unmatched. Germline loops: CDR1 SGHNT, CDR2 YYREEE (reference sequence). Here the CDR3 reads CASSLTGGRYSPLHF. The CDR3 nucleotides read TGTGCCAGCAGCTTAACAGGGGGCAGATATTCACCCCTCCACTTT. The full variable domain, completed using reference TRBV5-4 and TRBJ1-6, is ETGVTQSPTHLIKTRGQQVTLRCSSQSGHNTVSWYQQALGQGPQFIFQYYREEENGRGNFPPRFSGLQFPNYSSELNVNALELDDSALYLCASSLTGGRYSPLHFGNGTRLTVT.

V is TRBV5-6 and J is TRBJ2-1; 9 nucleotides match TRBD1. The CDR3 spans 15 residues. The junction had 9 bases not matched to a gene; V was cut back by 3 bases and J by 8 bases. Germline CDR1 and CDR2: SGHDT and YYEEEE. This chain's CDR3 is CASSSRDRVVHEQFF. CDR3 DNA sequence: TGTGCCAGCAGCTCCCGGGACAGGGTTGTTCATGAGCAGTTCTTC.

The chain joins TRBV11-3 to TRBJ2-3; 11 nucleotides line up with TRBD2. This CDR3 is 17 amino acids long. Germline loops: CDR1 SGHNT, CDR2 YENEEA. Losses at the gene ends were 4 bases for V and 3 bases for J; bases not matched to a gene: 9. CDR3 coding DNA: TGTGCCAGCAGCTCCCCCACACTAGCGGGAGTTACAGATACGCAGTATTTT. Amino acids: CASSSPTLAGVTDTQYF.

V usage is TRBV6-1 and J usage is TRBJ2-7, with 7 bases fitting TRBD2. Germline CDR1 MNHNS, CDR2 SASEGT. This CDR3 spans 14 amino acids. V gave up 4 bases and J gave up 3 bases; unmatched junction bases: 6. In DNA, the CDR3 is TGTGCCAGCAGTGCCCGGGGAGGGATCTACGAGCAGTACTTC. Its protein is CASSARGGIYEQYF.

This CDR3 is CAISELEDYGYTF. CDR3 nucleotides: TGTGCCATCAGTGAGTTGGAGGACTATGGCTACACCTTC. V usage is TRBV10-3 and J usage is TRBJ1-2; no clear D gene. The CDR3 is 13 amino acids. V was pared by 1 base and J by 3 bases, with 6 bases between. CDR1 ENHRY and CDR2 SYGVKD come from the germline V gene.

The chain has TRBV7-9 and TRBJ1-3; D gene ambiguous. Trimming took off 5 bases at V and 0 bases at J, with 5 bases between the two ends. The germline CDR1 and CDR2 sequences are SEHNR and FQNEAQ (reference sequence). The CDR3 is made up of 13 amino acids. The CDR3 sequence is CASSPVSGNTIYF. The CDR3 coding sequence is TGTGCCAGCAGCCCAGTCTCTGGAAACACCATATATTTT.

This clone has only one observation. The genes are TRBV6-4 and TRBJ2-3; 8 bases fit TRBD2. The germline V gene encodes CDR1 MRHNA and CDR2 SNTAGT. The CDR3 extends over 16 amino acids. The ends lost 3 bases at V and 5 bases at J; junction bases unmatched: 10. The CDR3 DNA reads TGTGCCAGCAGTGAATCCATAGCGGGGAGAGGAGATACGCAGTATTTT. Translating gives CASSESIAGRGDTQYF.

This clone appeared once. The chain recombines TRBV6-1 with TRBJ2-5; TRBD2 agrees at 13 bases. Unmatched junction bases numbered 5, after V lost 8 bases and J lost 5 bases. The length of the CDR3 is 14 residues. Germline CDR1 MNHNS, CDR2 SASEGT. The CDR3 bases are TGTGCCAGCGATACTAGCGGGGGGGCGGAGACCCAGTACTTC. It specifies CASDTSGGAETQYF.

The rearrangement joins TRBV6-1 to TRBJ2-7, with 8 bases aligning to TRBD1. The CDR3 is 13 amino acids. J was trimmed by 6 bases and V by 8 bases; bases with no gene match: 9. Germline CDR1 reads MNHNS; CDR2 reads SASEGT. DNA for the CDR3: TGTGCCAGCGCCAGGACAGGGATTTTCGAGCAGTACTTC. This sequence encodes CASARTGIFEQYF.

The J gene is TRBJ2-7, the V gene TRBV5-6; possibly TRBD1 for D (7 bases). CDR1 is SGHDT, CDR2 YYEEEE, per germline. This CDR3 has 14 residues. The ends were cut back, 5 bases at V and 5 bases at J, with 17 bases in the middle. CDR3 residues: CASRATGWEDEQYF. Written as DNA, the CDR3 is TGTGCCAGCAGGGCGACAGGGTGGGAGGACGAGCAGTACTTC.

This clone showed up just once. The rearrangement uses TRBV5-4 and TRBJ2-5; TRBD2 aligns across 10 bases. CDR3 length: 17 residues. Germline V lookup: CDR1 SGHNT, CDR2 YYREEE (reference sequence). V gave up 0 bases and J gave up 4 bases; unmatched junction bases: 9. CDR3 coding DNA: TGTGCCAGCAGCTTGGGAATAGCGGGAGGTGGGGCAGAGACCCAGTACTTC. Amino acid sequence: CASSLGIAGGGAETQYF.

This sequence joins TRBV5-1 and TRBJ1-2; no definite D call. Between the trimmed V and J ends, which lost 3 bases and 2 bases, there was a span of 17 bases. CDR3 length: 16 residues. Germline lookup yields CDR1 SGHRS and CDR2 YFSETQ. CDR3 coding DNA: TGCGCCAGCAGCTCGGCCGCGGACGGACTCAACTATGGCTACACCTTC. This sequence encodes CASSSAADGLNYGYTF. Full variable domain (rest looked up from reference TRBV5-1 and TRBJ1-2): KAGVTQTPRYLIKTRGQQVTLSCSPISGHRSVSWYQQTPGQGLQFLFEYFSETQRNKGNFPGRFSGRQFSNSRSEMNVSTLELGDSALYLCASSSAADGLNYGYTFGSGTRLTVV.

This sequence joins TRBV2 and TRBJ2-2; D is unresolved. V was trimmed by 6 bases and J by 2 bases, leaving 7 bases between them. Germline CDR1 reads SNHLY; CDR2 reads FYNNEI. This CDR3 has 13 amino acids. The CDR3 is CASRVYNTGELFF. CDR3 DNA: TGTGCCAGCAGGGTATATAACACCGGGGAGCTGTTTTTT.

The table lists this clone with a count of one. The chain joins TRBV29-1 to TRBJ2-1; 9 positions match TRBD1. In germline, CDR1 is SQVTM, CDR2 ANQGSEA. This CDR3 has 20 residues. After removal of 6 bases from V and 0 bases from J, the junction contained 21 bases not matched to a gene. CDR3 amino acids: CSVGGQGSFLGRSSYNEQFF. CDR3 DNA sequence: TGCAGCGTCGGGGGACAGGGATCGTTCCTTGGCAGGAGCTCCTACAATGAGCAGTTCTTC.

The rearrangement joins TRBV6-5 to TRBJ1-1, with 8 bases aligning to TRBD1. The germline V gene encodes CDR1 MNHEY and CDR2 SVGAGI. This CDR3 has 15 residues. V was pared by 7 bases and J by 1 base, with 8 bases of the junction left unmatched. The CDR3 DNA reads as TGTGCCAGCAACGGCGTCAGGGGGCCGAACACTGAAGCTTTCTTT. Protein sequence: CASNGVRGPNTEAFF.

This clone occurred a few times. V and J are TRBV7-6 and TRBJ2-2; 11 bases align to TRBD1. The CDR3 runs to 15 residues. V trimming: 5 bases; J trimming: 5 bases; junction bases outside the gene matches: 4. Germline V gives CDR1 SGHVS, CDR2 FNYEAQ. The CDR3 DNA is TGTGCCAGCAGCGCGGGGACAGGGGGAACCGGGGAGCTGTTTTTT. Translation: CASSAGTGGTGELFF.

The chain uses TRBV5-6 and TRBJ2-4; D uncertain. The germline V gene has CDR1 SGHDT and CDR2 YYEEEE. The CDR3 covers 14 residues. Between the trimmed V and J ends, which lost 5 bases and 8 bases, there was a span of 17 bases. CDR3 DNA: TGTGCCAGCAGTAATGTTGGGGTCGCGGACATTCAGTACTTC. Protein product: CASSNVGVADIQYF.

This chain links TRBV7-2 with TRBJ1-2, with D maybe TRBD1 (5 bases). The germline V and J ends were trimmed by 1 base and 0 bases, with 9 bases remaining between them. Germline V gene lookup returns CDR1 SGHTA and CDR2 FQGNSA. The CDR3 is made up of 15 amino acids. This CDR3 reads CASSLVEGANYGYTF. Written as DNA, the CDR3 is TGTGCCAGCAGCTTAGTGGAAGGGGCTAACTATGGCTACACCTTC.

The DNA of the CDR3 is TGCGCCAGCAGTCACCCAATTGGACAGGAGCACCAAGAGACCCAGTACTTC. Translation gives CASSHPIGQEHQETQYF. The chain is built from TRBV23-1 and TRBJ2-5; 7 positions agree with TRBD1. TRBV23-1 is an open reading frame, and its role is uncertain. This CDR3 has 17 amino acids. V gave up 3 bases and J gave up 0 bases; unmatched junction bases: 10.

Comments on this clone: At one of its ends the junction is not consistent with the germline gene, which may arise from a read error. The chain combines TRBV7-7 with TRBJ2-1, with TRBD2 matching 12 bases. The CDR3 runs to 17 residues. Germline CDR1 is SSHAT and CDR2 is FNYEAQ (reference sequence). CDR3 bases: TGTGCTAGCAGCCCGTCCCCACTAGCGGGGGGAGGTAATGAGCAGTTCTTC. As protein: CASSPSPLAGGGNEQFF.

This clone has a single count. This rearrangement joins TRBV4-2 to TRBJ1-1, with 7 bases fitting TRBD1. There are 14 residues in the CDR3. J lost 6 bases, V lost 2 bases, and 6 bases had no gene match. Germline V lookup: CDR1 LGHNA, CDR2 YNFKEQ. The CDR3 reads CASSQSTGMSEAFF. Here the CDR3 DNA reads TGTGCCAGCAGCCAATCGACAGGGATGTCTGAAGCTTTCTTT.